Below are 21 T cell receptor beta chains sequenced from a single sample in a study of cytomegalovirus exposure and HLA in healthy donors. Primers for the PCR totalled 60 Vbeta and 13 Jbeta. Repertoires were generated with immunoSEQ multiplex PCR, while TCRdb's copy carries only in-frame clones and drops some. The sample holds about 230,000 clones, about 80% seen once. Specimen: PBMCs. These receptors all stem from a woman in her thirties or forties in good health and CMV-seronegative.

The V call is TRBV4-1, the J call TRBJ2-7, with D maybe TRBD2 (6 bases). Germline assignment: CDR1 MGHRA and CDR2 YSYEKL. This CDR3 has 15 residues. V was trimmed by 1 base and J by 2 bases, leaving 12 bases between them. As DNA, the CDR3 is TGCGCCAGCAGCCAAGGGTACTCGGGGGCCTACGAGCAGTACTTC. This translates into CASSQGYSGAYEQYF.

CDR3 loop: CASSELEGRTEAFF. DNA of the CDR3: TGTGCCAGCAGTGAATTGGAGGGCCGCACTGAAGCTTTCTTT. The chain is built from TRBV25-1 and TRBJ1-1; D is uncertain. V lost 1 base and J lost 4, with 10 bases in between. CDR3 size: 14 residues. In germline, CDR1 is MGHDK, CDR2 SYGVNS.

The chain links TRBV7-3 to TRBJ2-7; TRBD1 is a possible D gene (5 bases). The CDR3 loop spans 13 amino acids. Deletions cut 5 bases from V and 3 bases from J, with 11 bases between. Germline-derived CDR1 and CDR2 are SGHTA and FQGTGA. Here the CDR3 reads CASSLSDSYEQYF. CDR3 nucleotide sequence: TGTGCCAGCAGCCTCTCAGACAGCTACGAGCAGTACTTC.

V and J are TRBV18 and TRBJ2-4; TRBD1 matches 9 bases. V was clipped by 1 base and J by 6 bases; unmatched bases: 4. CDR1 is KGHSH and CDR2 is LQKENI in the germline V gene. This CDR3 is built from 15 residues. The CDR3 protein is CASSPQGQGGNIQYF. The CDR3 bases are TGTGCCAGCTCACCACAGGGACAGGGCGGAAACATTCAGTACTTC.

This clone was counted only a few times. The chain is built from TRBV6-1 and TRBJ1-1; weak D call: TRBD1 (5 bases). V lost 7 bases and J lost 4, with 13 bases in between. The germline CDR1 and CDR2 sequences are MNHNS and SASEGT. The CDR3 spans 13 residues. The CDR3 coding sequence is TGTGCCAGCATGGGGGGGTCAGGCACTGAAGCTTTCTTT. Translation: CASMGGSGTEAFF.

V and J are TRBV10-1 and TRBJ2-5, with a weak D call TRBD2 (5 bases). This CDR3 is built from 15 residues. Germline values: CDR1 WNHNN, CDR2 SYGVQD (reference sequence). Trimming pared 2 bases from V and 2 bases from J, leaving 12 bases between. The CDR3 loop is CASSETPGSQETQYF. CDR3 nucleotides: TGCGCCAGCAGTGAGACACCGGGATCTCAAGAGACCCAGTACTTC.

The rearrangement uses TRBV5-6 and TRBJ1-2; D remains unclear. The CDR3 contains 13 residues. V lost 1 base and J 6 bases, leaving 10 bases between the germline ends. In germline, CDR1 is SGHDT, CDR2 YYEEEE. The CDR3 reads CASSLWAHDGYTF. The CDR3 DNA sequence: TGTGCCAGCAGCTTGTGGGCCCACGATGGCTACACCTTC.

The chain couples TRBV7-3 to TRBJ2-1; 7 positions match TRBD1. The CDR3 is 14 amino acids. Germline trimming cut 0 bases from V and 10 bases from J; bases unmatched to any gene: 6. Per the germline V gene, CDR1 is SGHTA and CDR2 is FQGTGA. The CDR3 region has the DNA TGTGCCAGCAGCTTAACGGGGACAGTACACGAGCAGTTCTTC. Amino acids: CASSLTGTVHEQFF.

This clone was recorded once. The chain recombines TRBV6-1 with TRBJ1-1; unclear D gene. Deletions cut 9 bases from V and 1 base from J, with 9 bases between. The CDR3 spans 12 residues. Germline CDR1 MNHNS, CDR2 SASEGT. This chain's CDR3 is CASSGRNTEAFF. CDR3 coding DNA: TGTGCCAGTTCCGGGAGGAACACTGAAGCTTTCTTT.

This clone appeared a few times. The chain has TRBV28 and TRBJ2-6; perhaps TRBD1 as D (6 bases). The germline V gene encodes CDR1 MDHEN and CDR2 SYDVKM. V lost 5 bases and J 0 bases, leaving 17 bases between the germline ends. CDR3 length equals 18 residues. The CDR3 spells CASSGGPGAASGANVLTF. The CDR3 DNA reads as TGTGCCAGCAGTGGTGGGCCAGGGGCCGCCTCTGGGGCCAACGTCCTGACTTTC.

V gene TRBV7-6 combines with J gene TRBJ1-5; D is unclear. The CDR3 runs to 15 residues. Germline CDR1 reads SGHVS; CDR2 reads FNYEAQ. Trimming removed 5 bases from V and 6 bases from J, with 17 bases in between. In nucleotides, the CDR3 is TGTGCCAGCAGCCCCGGAGGGTTGGGAGGTCAGCCCCAGCATTTT. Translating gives CASSPGGLGGQPQHF.

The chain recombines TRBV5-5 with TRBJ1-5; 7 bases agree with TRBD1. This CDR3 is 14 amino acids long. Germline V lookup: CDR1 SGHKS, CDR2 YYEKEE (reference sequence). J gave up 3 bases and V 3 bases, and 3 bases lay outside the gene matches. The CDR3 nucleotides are TGTGCCAGCAGCTCCGGACAGGCCAATCAGCCCCAGCATTTT. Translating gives CASSSGQANQPQHF.

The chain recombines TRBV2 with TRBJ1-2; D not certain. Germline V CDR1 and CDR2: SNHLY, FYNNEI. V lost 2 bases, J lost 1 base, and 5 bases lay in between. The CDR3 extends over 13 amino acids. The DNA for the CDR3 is TGTGCCAGCAGTGAACGTATTAACTATGGCTACACCTTC. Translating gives CASSERINYGYTF.

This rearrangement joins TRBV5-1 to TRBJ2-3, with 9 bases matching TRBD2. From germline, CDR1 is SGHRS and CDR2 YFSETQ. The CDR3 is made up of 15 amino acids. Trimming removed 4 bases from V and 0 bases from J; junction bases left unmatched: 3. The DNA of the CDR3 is TGCGCCAGCAGCCTTAGCGGGGGTAGCACAGATACGCAGTATTTT. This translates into CASSLSGGSTDTQYF.

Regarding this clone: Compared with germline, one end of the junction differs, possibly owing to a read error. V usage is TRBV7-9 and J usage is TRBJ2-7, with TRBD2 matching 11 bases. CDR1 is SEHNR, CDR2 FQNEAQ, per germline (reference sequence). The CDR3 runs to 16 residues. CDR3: CSSSLTLAGGESEQYF. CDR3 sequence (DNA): TGTTCCAGCAGCTTAACCCTAGCGGGGGGAGAATCCGAGCAGTACTTC.

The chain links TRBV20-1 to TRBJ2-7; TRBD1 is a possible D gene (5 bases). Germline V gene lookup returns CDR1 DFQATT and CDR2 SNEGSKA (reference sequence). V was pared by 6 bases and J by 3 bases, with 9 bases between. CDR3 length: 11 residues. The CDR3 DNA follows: TGCAGTGCCTTGACAGACTACGAGCAGTACTTC. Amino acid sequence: CSALTDYEQYF.

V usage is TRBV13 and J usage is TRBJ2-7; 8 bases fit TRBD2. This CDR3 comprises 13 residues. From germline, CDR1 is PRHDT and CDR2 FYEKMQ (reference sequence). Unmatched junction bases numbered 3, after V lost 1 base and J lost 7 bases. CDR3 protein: CASSLDGGGEQYF. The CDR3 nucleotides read TGTGCCAGCAGCTTAGACGGGGGGGGAGAGCAGTACTTC. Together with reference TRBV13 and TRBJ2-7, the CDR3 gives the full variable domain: AAGVIQSPRHLIKEKRETATLKCYPIPRHDTVYWYQQGPGQDPQFLISFYEKMQSDKGSIPDRFSAQQFSDYHSELNMSSLELGDSALYFCASSLDGGGEQYFGPGTRLTVT.

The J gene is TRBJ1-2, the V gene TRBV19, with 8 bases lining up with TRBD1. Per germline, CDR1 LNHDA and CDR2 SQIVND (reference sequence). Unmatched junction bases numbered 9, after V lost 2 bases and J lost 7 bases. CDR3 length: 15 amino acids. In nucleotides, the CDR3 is TGTGCCAGTAGTATATTGCAGGGGGCATTTGGTGGCTACACCTTC. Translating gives CASSILQGAFGGYTF. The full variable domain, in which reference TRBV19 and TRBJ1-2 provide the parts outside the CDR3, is DGGITQSPKYLFRKEGQNVTLSCEQNLNHDAMYWYRQDPGQGLRLIYYSQIVNDFQKGDIAEGYSVSREKKESFPLTVTSAQKNPTAFYLCASSILQGAFGGYTFGSGTRLTVV.

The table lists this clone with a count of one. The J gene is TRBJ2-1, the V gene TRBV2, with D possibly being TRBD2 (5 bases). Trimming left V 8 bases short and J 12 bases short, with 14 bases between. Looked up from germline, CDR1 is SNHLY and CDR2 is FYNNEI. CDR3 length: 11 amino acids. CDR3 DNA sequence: TGTGCCAGCGAAAAAAGCGGAACGCAGTTCTTC. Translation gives CASEKSGTQFF.

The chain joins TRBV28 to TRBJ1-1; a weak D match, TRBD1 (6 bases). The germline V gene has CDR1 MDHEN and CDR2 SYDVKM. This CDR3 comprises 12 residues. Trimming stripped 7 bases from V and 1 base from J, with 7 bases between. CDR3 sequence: CASIQGNTEAFF. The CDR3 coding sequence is TGTGCCAGCATACAGGGGAACACTGAAGCTTTCTTT.

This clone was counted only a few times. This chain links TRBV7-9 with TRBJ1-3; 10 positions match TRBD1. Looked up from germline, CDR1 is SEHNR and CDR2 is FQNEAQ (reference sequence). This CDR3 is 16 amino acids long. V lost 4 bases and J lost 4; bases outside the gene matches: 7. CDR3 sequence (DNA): TGTGCCAGCAGCTGGTACGGGACAGGGGCGGGAAACACCATATATTTT. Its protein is CASSWYGTGAGNTIYF.